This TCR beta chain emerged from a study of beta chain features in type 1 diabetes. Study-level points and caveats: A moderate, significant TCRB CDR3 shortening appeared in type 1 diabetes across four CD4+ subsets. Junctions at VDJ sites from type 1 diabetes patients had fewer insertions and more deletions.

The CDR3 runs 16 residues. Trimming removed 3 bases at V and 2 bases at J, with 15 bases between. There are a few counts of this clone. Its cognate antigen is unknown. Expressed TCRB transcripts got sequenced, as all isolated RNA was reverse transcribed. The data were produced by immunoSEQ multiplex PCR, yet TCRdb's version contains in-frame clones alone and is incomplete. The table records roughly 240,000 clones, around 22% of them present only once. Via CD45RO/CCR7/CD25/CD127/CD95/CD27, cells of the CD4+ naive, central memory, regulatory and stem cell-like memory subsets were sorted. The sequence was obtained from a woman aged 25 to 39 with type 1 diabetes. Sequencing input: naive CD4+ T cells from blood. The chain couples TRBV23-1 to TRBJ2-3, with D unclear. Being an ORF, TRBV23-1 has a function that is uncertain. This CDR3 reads CASSQPPRCYTDTQYF. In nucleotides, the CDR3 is TGCGCCAGCAGTCAGCCACCGCGTTGTTACACAGATACGCAGTATTTT.